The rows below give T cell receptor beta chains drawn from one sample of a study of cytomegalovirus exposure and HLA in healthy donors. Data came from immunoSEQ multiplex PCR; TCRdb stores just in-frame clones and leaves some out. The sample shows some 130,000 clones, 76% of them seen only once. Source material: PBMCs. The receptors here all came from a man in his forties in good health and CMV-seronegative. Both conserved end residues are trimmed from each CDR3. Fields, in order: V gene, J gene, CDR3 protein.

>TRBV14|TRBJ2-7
ASSRTVGSGAYEQY
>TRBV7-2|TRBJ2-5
ASTAGRAHQETQY
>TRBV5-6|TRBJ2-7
ASSLSAGTRRYEQY
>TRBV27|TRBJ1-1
ASSFRQGANTEAF
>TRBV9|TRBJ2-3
ASSVASAGDTQY
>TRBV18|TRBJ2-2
ASSAPTESTGELF
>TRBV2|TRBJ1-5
ATGGGLGNQPQH
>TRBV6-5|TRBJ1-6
ASRPSSYNSPLH
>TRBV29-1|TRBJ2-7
SVDVGQTYEQY
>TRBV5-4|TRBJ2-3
ASSWGLAGGLTDTQY
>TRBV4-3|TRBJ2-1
ASSQVWDSYNEQF
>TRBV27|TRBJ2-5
ASSLSWREAQETQY
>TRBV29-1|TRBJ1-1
SACRGGAEAF
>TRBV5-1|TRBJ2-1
ASSLAPEGGNDEQF
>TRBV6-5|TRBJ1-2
ASSYRSNYGYT
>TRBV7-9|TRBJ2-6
ASGGGHSGANVLT
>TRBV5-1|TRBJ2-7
ASSDGGEQY
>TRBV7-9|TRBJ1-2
LVASGSYGYT
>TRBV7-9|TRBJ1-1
ASSSPGQGWTEAF
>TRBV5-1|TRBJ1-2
ASSPRTEDGYT
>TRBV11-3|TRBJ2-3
ASHARGGDTQY
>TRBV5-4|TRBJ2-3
ASSATSGRTDTQY